Below, 5 T cell receptor beta chains from the same sample are listed, as sequenced in a study of T cell clonality in common variable immunodeficiency. Sequencing used immunoSEQ multiplex PCR; TCRdb keeps in-frame clones, though not all of them. The sample yields 30,000 to 40,000 clones, without any singletons. The sequenced sample was peripheral blood mononuclear cells. The receptors come from a person aged 18 to 70 in good health.

This clone has a handful of counts. The read stops 3 residues short of the end of the CDR3; the missing end is completed from the germline J gene. The rearrangement uses TRBV2 and TRBJ2-1, with 9 bases matching TRBD2. The CDR3 has 14 amino acids. V lost 3 bases to trimming and J lost 5 bases; unmatched junction nucleotides: 2. The germline V gene encodes CDR1 SNHLY and CDR2 FYNNEI. The CDR3 bases that were read are TGTGCCAGCAGTGATGGACTAGCGAACAATGAG. It translates to CASSDGLANNE. The whole CDR3 protein reads CASSDGLANNEQFF.

With regard to this clone: The DNA ends 3 residues before the CDR3 does, and the rest of the CDR3 is filled in from the germline J gene. The chain joins TRBV18 to TRBJ1-1; TRBD1 might be the D (5 bases). The V end was cut by 1 base, the J end by 7 bases, with 7 bases between. CDR1 KGHSH and CDR2 LQKENI come from the germline V gene. This CDR3 has 12 amino acids. The CDR3 bases that were read are TGTGCCAGCTCACCACGGGGGGATGAA. It translates to CASSPRGDE. The whole CDR3 reads CASSPRGDEAFF.

A remark on this clone: From the germline J gene comes the end of the CDR3, since the read stops 3 residues before it. V usage is TRBV10-1 and J usage is TRBJ2-7; D call uncertain. The length of the CDR3 is 13 residues. Looked up from germline, CDR1 is WNHNN and CDR2 is SYGVQD (reference sequence). Trimming stripped 2 bases from V and 2 bases from J, with 7 bases between. The CDR3 bases that were read are TGCGCCAGCAGTGAGAAGGGTCCCTACGAG. Amino acids: CASSEKGPYE. The full CDR3 reads CASSEKGPYEQYF.

This clone was counted at least ten times. From the germline J gene comes the end of the CDR3, since the read stops 3 residues before it. The chain carries TRBV5-4 and TRBJ1-1; 7 nucleotides line up with TRBD1. Germline V lookup: CDR1 SGHNT, CDR2 YYREEE (reference sequence). V lost 0 bases, J lost 4 bases, and 3 bases stayed unmatched. This CDR3 contains 14 residues. CDR3 bases read: TGTGCCAGCAGCTTGGACAGGGGTCTCACTGAA. Translated, it gives CASSLDRGLTE. Given in full, the CDR3 is CASSLDRGLTEAFF.

Regarding this clone: Read coverage stops 3 residues before the CDR3 terminus; the germline J gene supplies the remainder. This chain connects TRBV18 to TRBJ1-2, with no clear D. V was shortened by 1 base and J by 4 bases, with 13 bases between the two germline ends. This CDR3 is 15 amino acids long. CDR1 is KGHSH and CDR2 is LQKENI in the germline V gene. CDR3 bases read: TGTGCCAGCTCACCACTTTCCAGGCCGGTCTATGGC. It specifies CASSPLSRPVYG. Given in full, the CDR3 is CASSPLSRPVYGYTF.